This T cell receptor beta chain was documented in a study of Tregs in tolerant kidney transplant recipients (dated by TCRdb to between 2019 and 2020). For the wider study: The transplants used related donors with nonmyeloablative bone marrow transplantation, and mixed chimerism in the human trials was transient. The study used TCRbeta sequencing to identify donor-specific regulatory T cells before combined kidney and bone marrow transplantation, then tracked those cells after transplant. Paper-wide results and their limitations: For some patients, the PCR primers changed as time went on, which meant samples from those patients could not be compared with one another at the nucleotide level. Because only a small number of patients were included, the study had limitations, and the results will need to be validated in larger populations as well as under other immunosuppression protocols. In tolerant patients, the expansion of donor-specific Tregs was greater than global Treg expansion, suggesting that the expansion was antigen-driven rather than nonspecific. Although technical replication error seemed to be minimal, the question of biological reproducibility was not addressed directly. Expanding Tregs with activated donor B cells appeared to identify the most biologically relevant and donor-specific TCRbeta repertoire.

This clone comes out as large (0.1 to 1%) from its frequency, since no count is listed. Its target antigen remains unknown. The DNA ends 3 residues before the CDR3 does, and the rest of the CDR3 is filled in from the germline J gene. For TCRbeta CDR3 sequencing, genomic DNA from the sorted cells was extracted using the QIAGEN DNeasy Blood and Tissue Kit. High-throughput TCRbeta CDR3 sequencing was carried out commercially through immunoSEQ, with PCR amplification with bias correction and internal controls included. Under the source paper's analysis protocol: Unique productive TCRbeta sequences were defined by CDR3 nucleotide sequence where primers matched, and otherwise by CDR3 amino acid sequence together with Vbeta and Jbeta genes. A sequence was defined as donor-reactive if the sequence was expanded at least 5-fold in CFSE-low cells compared with unstimulated cells and had a frequency of at least 0.01% in CFSE-low cells. Repertoire divergence was quantified by Jensen-Shannon divergence calculated from the top 100 TCRbeta sequences ranked by frequency. For any sample with multiple sequencing runs, sorting error was corrected in each run separately before the runs were pooled. This immuneACCESS table, as held by TCRdb, lists in-frame sequences with V and J called but not all clones. Of the missing ones, under half trace to an unresolved V gene in checked studies; the others have no known cause. V and J calls and clone size follow that table, whereas D and trimming were derived from the DNA. In this sample's table one finds about 2,600 clones. Over 4.5% of the sample is taken by the ten largest.

The CDR3 starts with the cysteine, ends with the phenylalanine, and has 17 residues. The CDR3 was read in part: 42 bases, with the frame set at base 1. CDR1 PRHDT and CDR2 FYEKMQ are derived from the germline V gene (reference sequence). V and J are trimmed by 5 bases and 1 base, and the gene matches miss 7 bases of the junction. In the paper's terms, the time point label means: blood sample drawn before combined kidney and bone marrow transplant. In bulk CFSE mixed lymphocyte reactions, CFSE-labeled recipient PBMCs were cocultured with irradiated donor PBMCs for 6 days, then stained for CD3/CD4/CD8 and FACS-sorted. The patients were a few recipients of combined kidney and bone marrow transplants from the ITN036ST trial, and samples were available only from these trial subjects. Healthy control blood was processed to PBMCs with a Ficoll density gradient and then cryopreserved, whereas patient PBMCs were collected both before and after transplant.

Material: CD8+ T cells from blood cultured with allogeneic cells, obtained before the transplant. This receptor was identified in a human patient who received a combined kidney and bone marrow transplant. The rearrangement combines TRBV13 with TRBJ2-3; TRBD2 aligns with 12 central bases. The CDR3 protein is CASSDTGLAGGTDTQYF. Incomplete CDR3 DNA: TGTGCCAGCAGCGACACGGGACTAGCGGGTGGCACAGATACG.